Sequencing of this TCR beta chain was carried out in a study of CD4+ T cells in melanoma. TCRdb's table, derived via immunoSEQ multiplex PCR, lists solely in-frame clones and lacks some. This table has about 11,000 clones, about 72% appearing once. Study observations and caveats: Diverse differentiation states were reported for melanoma neoantigen-specific CD4+ T cells. A reported correlation linked neoantigen-specific CD4+ T cells to CD8+, macrophage and B cell function.

This clone was seen more than once but under ten times. Its specificity is unknown. Germline CDR1 and CDR2: SGHRS and YFSETQ. Trimming took 0 bases from V and 5 from J, leaving 11 bases between them. The CDR3 has 15 amino acids. The sequenced sample consisted of cells from a culture (not recorded whether cultured in vitro). The chain has TRBV5-1 and TRBJ1-4, with D tentatively TRBD1 (5 bases). The sequence came from a human donor with melanoma. The CDR3 sequence: CASSLDYNRNEKLFF. CDR3 DNA sequence: TGCGCCAGCAGCTTGGACTATAACAGGAATGAAAAACTGTTTTTT.